This T cell receptor beta chain derives from a study of PD-1 blockade in classical Hodgkin lymphoma. General study results and limits: With respect to the repertoire differences, their causes, possibly disease activity or prior therapy, remain undefined.

Stated time point: cycle 4 day 1 (C4D1), after more than five weeks of nivolumab. Autologous stem cell transplantation was followed by relapse in every patient, and brentuximab vedotin exposure varied. As to this clone: Its specificity is unknown.

CDR1 and CDR2 from the germline V gene are MDHEN and SYDVKM. V was pared by 3 bases and J by 2 bases, with 14 bases between. The CDR3 is 16 residues long. The protocol was immunoSEQ multiplex PCR, while the TCRdb copy is restricted to in-frame clones and leaves out a portion. The profile covers roughly 50,000 clones, with approximately 86% appearing a single time and approximately 6.8% taken by the ten largest. The sequence was collected from a human donor with classical Hodgkin lymphoma. The rearrangement joins TRBV28 to TRBJ2-4, with unresolved D. The specimen comprised peripheral blood mononuclear cells (PBMCs), sampled before the fourth cycle of nivolumab. The CDR3 here is CASSLGPTGTKNIQYF. The CDR3 DNA follows: TGTGCCAGCAGTTTGGGTCCAACTGGGACCAAAAACATTCAGTACTTC.